This TCR beta chain comes out of a study of T cells in Graves' hyperthyroidism and ophthalmopathy. Study-level points and caveats: Most clonotypes expanded in thyroid above 0.001 were likewise present in blood.

Amplification of TCR beta CDR3 regions was performed using RNA transcripts as template. HTBI primers were used for first-round RT-PCR of the TCR CDR3. One entry per CDR3 protein results from TCRdb running MiXCR on the multiplex PCR reads. The sample holds roughly 530,000 distinct CDR3 sequences; about 15% are singletons and the top ten take 15% to 20%. The CDR3 is 13 amino acids. The V gene's germline CDR1 is SNHLY and CDR2 FYNNEI. With 10 bases removed from V and 8 bases from J, the gap between germline ends came to 20 bases. To note about this clonotype: Its antigen is undetermined.

The sequenced sample consisted of blood. This chain connects TRBV2 to TRBJ1-2; D is undetermined. The sequence was collected from a woman aged 18-30 years with Graves' ophthalmopathy. The CDR3 here is CATLGMSFGGYTF. The CDR3 DNA follows: TGTGCCACCCTGGGTATGAGCTTTGGGGGCTACACCTTC.